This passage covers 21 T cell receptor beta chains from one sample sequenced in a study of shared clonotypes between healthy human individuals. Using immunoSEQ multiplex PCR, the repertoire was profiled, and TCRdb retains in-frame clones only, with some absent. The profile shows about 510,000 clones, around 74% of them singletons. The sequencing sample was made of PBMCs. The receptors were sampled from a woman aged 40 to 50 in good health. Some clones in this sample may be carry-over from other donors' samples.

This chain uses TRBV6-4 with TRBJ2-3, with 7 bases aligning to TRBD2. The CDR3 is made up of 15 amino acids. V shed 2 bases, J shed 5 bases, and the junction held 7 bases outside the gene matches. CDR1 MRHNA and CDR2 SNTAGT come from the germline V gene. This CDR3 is CASSDLGVAGDTQYF. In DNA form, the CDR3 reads TGTGCCAGCAGTGACCTCGGGGTAGCGGGAGATACGCAGTATTTT.

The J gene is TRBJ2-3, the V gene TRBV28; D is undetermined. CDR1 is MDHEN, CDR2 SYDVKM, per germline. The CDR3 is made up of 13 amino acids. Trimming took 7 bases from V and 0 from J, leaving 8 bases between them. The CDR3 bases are TGTGCCAGCATTGGGCTAAGCACAGATACGCAGTATTTT. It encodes CASIGLSTDTQYF.

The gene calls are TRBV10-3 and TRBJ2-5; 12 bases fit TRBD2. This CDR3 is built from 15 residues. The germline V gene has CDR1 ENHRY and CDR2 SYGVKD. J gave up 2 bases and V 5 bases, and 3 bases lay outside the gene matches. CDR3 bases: TGTGCCATCAGTAGGACTAGCGGGGCACAAGAGACCCAGTACTTC. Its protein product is CAISRTSGAQETQYF.

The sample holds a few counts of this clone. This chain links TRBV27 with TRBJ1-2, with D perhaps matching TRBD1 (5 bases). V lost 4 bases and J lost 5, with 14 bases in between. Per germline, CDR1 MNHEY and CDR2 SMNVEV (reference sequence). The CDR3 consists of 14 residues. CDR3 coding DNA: TGTGCCAGCAGTTGGGGGGTAGGCCGGTATGGCTACACCTTC. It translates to CASSWGVGRYGYTF.

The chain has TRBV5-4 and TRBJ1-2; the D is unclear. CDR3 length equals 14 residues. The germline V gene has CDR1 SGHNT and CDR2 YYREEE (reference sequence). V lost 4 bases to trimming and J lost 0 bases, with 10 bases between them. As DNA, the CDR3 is TGTGCCAGCAGCCCGGACGTCGCTAACTATGGCTACACCTTC. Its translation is CASSPDVANYGYTF.

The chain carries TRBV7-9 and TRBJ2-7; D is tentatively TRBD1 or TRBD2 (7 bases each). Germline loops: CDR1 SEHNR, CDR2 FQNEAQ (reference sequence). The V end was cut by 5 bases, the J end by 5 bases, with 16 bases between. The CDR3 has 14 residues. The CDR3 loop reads CASSPRGGANEQYF. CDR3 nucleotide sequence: TGTGCCAGCAGCCCCAGGGGGGGGGCCAACGAGCAGTACTTC.

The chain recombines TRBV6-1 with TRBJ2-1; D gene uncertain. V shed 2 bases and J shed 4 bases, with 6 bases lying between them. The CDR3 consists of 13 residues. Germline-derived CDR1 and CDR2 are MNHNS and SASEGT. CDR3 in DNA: TGTGCCAGCAGTGAATCATGGTACAATGAGCAGTTCTTC. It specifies CASSESWYNEQFF.

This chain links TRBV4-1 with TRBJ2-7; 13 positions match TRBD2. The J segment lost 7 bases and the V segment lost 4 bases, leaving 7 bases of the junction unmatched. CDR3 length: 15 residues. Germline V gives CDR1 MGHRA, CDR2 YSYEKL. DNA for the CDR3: TGCGCCAGCAGCCCTATACTAGCGGGAGGGAGAGAGCAGTACTTC. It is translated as CASSPILAGGREQYF.

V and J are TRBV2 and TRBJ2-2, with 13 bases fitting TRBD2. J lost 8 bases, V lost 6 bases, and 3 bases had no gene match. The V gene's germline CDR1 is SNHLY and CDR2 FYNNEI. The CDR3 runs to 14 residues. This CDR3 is CASRGLAGVGELFF. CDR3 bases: TGTGCCAGCAGAGGACTAGCGGGAGTGGGGGAGCTGTTTTTT. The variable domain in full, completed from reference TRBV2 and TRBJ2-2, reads EPEVTQTPSHQVTQMGQEVILRCVPISNHLYFYWYRQILGQKVEFLVSFYNNEISEKSEIFDDQFSVERPDGSNFTLKIRSTKLEDSAMYFCASRGLAGVGELFFGEGSRLTVL.

In DNA form, the CDR3 reads TGTGCCAGCTCACCACCGGGGCGGACAGGTGACAATCAGCCCCAGCATTTT. Protein product: CASSPPGRTGDNQPQHF. This chain uses TRBV18 with TRBJ1-5, with 7 bases aligning to TRBD1. Germline V gives CDR1 KGHSH, CDR2 LQKENI. The V and J ends lost 0 bases and 3 bases, in that order; junction bases with no gene match: 8. This CDR3 region has 17 residues.

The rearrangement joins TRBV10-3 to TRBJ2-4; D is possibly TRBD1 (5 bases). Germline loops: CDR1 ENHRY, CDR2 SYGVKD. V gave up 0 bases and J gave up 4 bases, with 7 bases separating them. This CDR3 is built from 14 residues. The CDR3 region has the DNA TGTGCCATCAGTGAGTCAGGGGTTAAAAACATTCAGTACTTC. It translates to CAISESGVKNIQYF.

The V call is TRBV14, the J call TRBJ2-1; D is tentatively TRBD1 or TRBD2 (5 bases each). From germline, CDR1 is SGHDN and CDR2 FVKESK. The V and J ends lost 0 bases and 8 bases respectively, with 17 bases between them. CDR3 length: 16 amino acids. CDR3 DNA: TGTGCCAGCAGCCAAGATATCGGACGGGACGGGGATGAGCAGTTCTTC. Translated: CASSQDIGRDGDEQFF.

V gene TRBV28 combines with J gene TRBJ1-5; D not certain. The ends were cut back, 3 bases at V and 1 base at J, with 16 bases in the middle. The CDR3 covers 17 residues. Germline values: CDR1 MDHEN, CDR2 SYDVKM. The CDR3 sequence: CASSLGDGVRSNQPQHF. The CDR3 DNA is TGTGCCAGCAGTTTGGGAGATGGGGTGAGGAGCAATCAGCCCCAGCATTTT.

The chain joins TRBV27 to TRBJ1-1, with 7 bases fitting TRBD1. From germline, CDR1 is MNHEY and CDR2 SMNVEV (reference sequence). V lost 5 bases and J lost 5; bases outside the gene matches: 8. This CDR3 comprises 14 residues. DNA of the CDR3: TGTGCCAGCAGTCCCCGCCAGGGGGTAACTGAAGCTTTCTTT. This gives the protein CASSPRQGVTEAFF.

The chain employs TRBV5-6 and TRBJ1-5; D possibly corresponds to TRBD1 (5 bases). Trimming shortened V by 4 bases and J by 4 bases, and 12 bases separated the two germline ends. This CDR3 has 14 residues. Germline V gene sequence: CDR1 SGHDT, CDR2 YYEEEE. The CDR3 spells CASSDRGLNQPQHF. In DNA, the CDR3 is TGTGCCAGCAGCGACCGGGGCCTAAATCAGCCCCAGCATTTT.

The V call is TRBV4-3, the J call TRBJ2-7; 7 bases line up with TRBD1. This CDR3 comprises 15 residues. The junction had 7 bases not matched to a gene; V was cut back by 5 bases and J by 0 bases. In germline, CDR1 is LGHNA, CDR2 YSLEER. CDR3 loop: CASSSRTGYSYEQYF. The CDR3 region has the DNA TGCGCCAGCAGCTCCCGGACAGGTTACTCCTACGAGCAGTACTTC.

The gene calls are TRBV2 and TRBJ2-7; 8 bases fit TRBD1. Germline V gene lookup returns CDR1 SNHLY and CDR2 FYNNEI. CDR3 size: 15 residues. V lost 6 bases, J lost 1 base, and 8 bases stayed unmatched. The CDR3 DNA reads TGTGCCAGCAGGAAGGGACAGGTTTTATCCTACGAGCAGTACTTC. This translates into CASRKGQVLSYEQYF.

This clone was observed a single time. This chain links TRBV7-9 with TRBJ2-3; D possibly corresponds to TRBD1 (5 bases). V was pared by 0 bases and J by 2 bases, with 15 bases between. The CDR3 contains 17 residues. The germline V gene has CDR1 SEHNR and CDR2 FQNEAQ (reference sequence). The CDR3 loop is CASSLAGSYRTTDTQYF. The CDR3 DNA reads TGTGCCAGCAGCTTAGCCGGCTCCTACAGGACCACAGATACGCAGTATTTT.

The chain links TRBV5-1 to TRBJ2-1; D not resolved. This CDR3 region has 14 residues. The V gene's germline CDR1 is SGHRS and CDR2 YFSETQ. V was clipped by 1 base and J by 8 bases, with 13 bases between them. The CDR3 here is CASSLYGDGYEQFF. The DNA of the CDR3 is TGCGCCAGCAGCTTGTACGGCGATGGCTATGAGCAGTTCTTC.

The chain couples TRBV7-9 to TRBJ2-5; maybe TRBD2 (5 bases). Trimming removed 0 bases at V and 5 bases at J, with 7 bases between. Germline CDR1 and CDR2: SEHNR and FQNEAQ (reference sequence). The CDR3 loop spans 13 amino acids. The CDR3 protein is CASSLAVAETQYF. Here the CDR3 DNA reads TGTGCCAGCAGCTTAGCAGTAGCGGAGACCCAGTACTTC.

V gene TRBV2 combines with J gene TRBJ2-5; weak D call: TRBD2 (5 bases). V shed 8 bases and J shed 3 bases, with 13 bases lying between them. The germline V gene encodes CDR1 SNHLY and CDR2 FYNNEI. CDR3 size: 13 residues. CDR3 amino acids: CASGRRLEETQYF. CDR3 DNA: TGTGCCAGCGGACGGAGGCTGGAAGAGACCCAGTACTTC. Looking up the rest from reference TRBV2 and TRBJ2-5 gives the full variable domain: EPEVTQTPSHQVTQMGQEVILRCVPISNHLYFYWYRQILGQKVEFLVSFYNNEISEKSEIFDDQFSVERPDGSNFTLKIRSTKLEDSAMYFCASGRRLEETQYFGPGTRLLVL.